This is a list of T cell receptor beta chains from one sample in a study of T-cell reconstitution after alpha-beta-depleted transplantation in children. Each CDR3 protein gets one entry after TCRdb re-called the PCR reads with MiXCR. The table shows around 450,000 distinct CDR3 sequences, with over 40% occurring only once. This specimen consisted of PBMCs, obtained before TCRalphabeta/CD19-depleted stem cell transplant. These receptors came from a girl aged 2-10 years with aplastic anemia, due to receive a stem cell transplant. The CDR3 runs from the conserved cysteine through the conserved F or W. Fields, in order: D gene, clone size, J gene, V gene, CDR3 DNA, CDR3 protein. D genes are given only for firm matches. Size values are once, few and many counts, or a class for expanded clones, and some rows have none.

D: TRBD2; size: .; J: TRBJ2-1; V: TRBV4-2; DNA: TGTGCCAGCAGCCAAGATCTTCGGAGCGGGAGGAAGCAGTTCTTC; CDR3: CASSQDLRSGRKQFF
D: .; size: few; J: TRBJ1-2; V: TRBV5-1; DNA: TGCGCCAGCAGCAACCTACAGGGTAATTTTGGCTACACCTTC; CDR3: CASSNLQGNFGYTF
D: .; size: .; J: TRBJ1-1; V: TRBV28; DNA: TGTGCCAGCAGTTTGGTCAGGGTGAACACTGAAGCTTTCTTT; CDR3: CASSLVRVNTEAFF
D: TRBD1; size: .; J: TRBJ2-7; V: TRBV20-1; DNA: TGCAGTGCGAGCCCTAAGGGACAGGGCTACGAGCAGTACTTC; CDR3: CSASPKGQGYEQYF
D: TRBD1; size: .; J: TRBJ2-7; V: TRBV19; DNA: TGTGCCACCAGGGACAGGGGTCGGGAGCAGTACTTC; CDR3: CATRDRGREQYF
D: TRBD1; size: .; J: TRBJ1-2; V: TRBV7-3; DNA: TGTGCCAGCAGCGACGACAGGGGAGGGGGCTACACCTTC; CDR3: CASSDDRGGGYTF
D: TRBD2; size: few; J: TRBJ2-3; V: TRBV5-1; DNA: TGCGCCAGCAGCTTGGGAGCGGGAGGGTCAGATACGCAGTATTTT; CDR3: CASSLGAGGSDTQYF
D: .; size: .; J: TRBJ2-5; V: TRBV5-1; DNA: TGCGCCAGCAGCTTCGAGGGGGAAGAGACCCAGTACTTC; CDR3: CASSFEGEETQYF
D: TRBD1; size: .; J: TRBJ2-1; V: TRBV12-3/TRBV12-4; DNA: TGTGCCAGCAGCCGACGACAGGGTGGTGTACAGAATGAGCAGTTCTTC; CDR3: CASSRRQGGVQNEQFF
D: .; size: .; J: TRBJ2-7; V: TRBV12-3/TRBV12-4; DNA: TGTGCCAGCAGTGCTGACAGGACTTCGGCCTACGAGCAGTACTTC; CDR3: CASSADRTSAYEQYF
D: TRBD1; size: .; J: TRBJ2-2; V: TRBV27; DNA: TGTGCCAGCAGTTCAAGGGGGACAGGAGGGACCGGGGAGCTGTTTTTT; CDR3: CASSSRGTGGTGELFF
D: .; size: .; J: TRBJ2-7; V: TRBV6-5; DNA: TGTGCCAGCAGTTACACCGGCACGAAGGGCTACGAGCAGTACTTC; CDR3: CASSYTGTKGYEQYF
D: .; size: many; J: TRBJ2-7; V: TRBV20-1; DNA: TGCAGTGCTGTCCAGTCGGGCGTCGGTTACGAGCAGTACTTC; CDR3: CSAVQSGVGYEQYF
D: .; size: many; J: TRBJ2-1; V: TRBV10-1; DNA: TGCGCCAGCGGTCATCAGGGTCCTTTCAATGAGCAGTTCTTC; CDR3: CASGHQGPFNEQFF
D: TRBD1; size: many; J: TRBJ2-3; V: TRBV29-1; DNA: TGCAGCGGTCCGGGACAGGGATTCGGACTAAGCACAGATACGCAGTATTTT; CDR3: CSGPGQGFGLSTDTQYF
D: .; size: .; J: TRBJ1-3; V: TRBV7-8; DNA: TGTGCCAGCAGCTTCCCGGAGAGCTCTGGAAACACCATATATTTT; CDR3: CASSFPESSGNTIYF
D: .; size: .; J: TRBJ2-1; V: TRBV19; DNA: TGTGCCAGTAGTAAAGACACCCAATTATCCTACAATGAGCAGTTCTTC; CDR3: CASSKDTQLSYNEQFF
D: .; size: many; J: TRBJ1-1; V: TRBV20-1; DNA: TGCAGTGCTGGAGACAGGCCCCCAGAAGCTTTCTTT; CDR3: CSAGDRPPEAFF
D: .; size: .; J: TRBJ2-7; V: TRBV25-1; DNA: TGTGCCAGCGGCCCCGAGCTAAGCTCCTACGAGCAGTACTTC; CDR3: CASGPELSSYEQYF
D: TRBD1; size: .; J: TRBJ2-6; V: TRBV20-1; DNA: TGCAGTGCTAAGACAGGGACTGGGGCCAACGTCCTGACTTTC; CDR3: CSAKTGTGANVLTF
D: .; size: .; J: TRBJ1-1; V: TRBV29-1; DNA: TGCAGCGTTGTACACGGTTTGAACACTGAAGCTTTCTTT; CDR3: CSVVHGLNTEAFF
D: .; size: .; J: TRBJ2-7; V: TRBV11-2; DNA: TGTGCCAGCAGCCGACGACCCCTTTCTCCCGAGCAGTACTTC; CDR3: CASSRRPLSPEQYF
D: .; size: .; J: TRBJ2-7; V: TRBV19; DNA: TGTGCCAGTAGTACACTGACTGATTCCTACGAGCAGTACTTC; CDR3: CASSTLTDSYEQYF
D: .; size: .; J: TRBJ2-7; V: TRBV6-1; DNA: TGTGCCAGCAGTGAAGCCCACGTTTACGAGCAGTACTTC; CDR3: CASSEAHVYEQYF
D: TRBD1; size: many; J: TRBJ1-6; V: TRBV20-1; DNA: TGCAGTGCTAATTCGGACAGGGAGGAAAATTCACCCCTCCACTTT; CDR3: CSANSDREENSPLHF
D: .; size: many; J: TRBJ1-5; V: TRBV10-2; DNA: TGCGCCAGCAGTGAAGGGGGCAATCAGCCCCAGCATTTT; CDR3: CASSEGGNQPQHF
D: .; size: few; J: TRBJ1-1; V: TRBV18; DNA: TGTGCCAGCTCACCACTTGGGGGCACGACGGAAGCTTTCTTT; CDR3: CASSPLGGTTEAFF
D: .; size: few; J: TRBJ1-2; V: TRBV7-8; DNA: TGTGCCAGCAGCTTACCTCTCGTGGGACGGGAGCTCTATGGCTACACCTTC; CDR3: CASSLPLVGRELYGYTF
D: .; size: many; J: TRBJ2-1; V: TRBV3-1; DNA: TGTGCCAGCAGCCAGGCGAGACGCGGGGTTGGTTACAATGAGCAGTTCTTC; CDR3: CASSQARRGVGYNEQFF
D: TRBD2; size: .; J: TRBJ2-7; V: TRBV28; DNA: TGTGCCAGCAGTTTATCCCCAGCGGGGGGGCTTTACGAGCAGTACTTC; CDR3: CASSLSPAGGLYEQYF
D: .; size: many; J: TRBJ1-5; V: TRBV6-5; DNA: TGTGCCAGCAGTTCGAGCAGCTCCAATCAGCCCCAGCATTTT; CDR3: CASSSSSSNQPQHF
D: .; size: .; J: TRBJ2-7; V: TRBV5-6; DNA: TGTGCCAGCAGCTGGGGTAGATCATTCTACGAGCAGTACTTC; CDR3: CASSWGRSFYEQYF
D: .; size: many; J: TRBJ2-7; V: TRBV27; DNA: TGTGCCAGCAGTTCCGGGAGTCACTACGAGCAGTACTTC; CDR3: CASSSGSHYEQYF
D: .; size: .; J: TRBJ2-7; V: TRBV4-2; DNA: TGTGCCAGCAGCCAAGATGAGCTCGAGCAGTACTTC; CDR3: CASSQDELEQYF
D: .; size: .; J: TRBJ2-5; V: TRBV20-1; DNA: TGCAGTGCCGGGCGGGAAACACAAGAGACCCAGTACTTC; CDR3: CSAGRETQETQYF